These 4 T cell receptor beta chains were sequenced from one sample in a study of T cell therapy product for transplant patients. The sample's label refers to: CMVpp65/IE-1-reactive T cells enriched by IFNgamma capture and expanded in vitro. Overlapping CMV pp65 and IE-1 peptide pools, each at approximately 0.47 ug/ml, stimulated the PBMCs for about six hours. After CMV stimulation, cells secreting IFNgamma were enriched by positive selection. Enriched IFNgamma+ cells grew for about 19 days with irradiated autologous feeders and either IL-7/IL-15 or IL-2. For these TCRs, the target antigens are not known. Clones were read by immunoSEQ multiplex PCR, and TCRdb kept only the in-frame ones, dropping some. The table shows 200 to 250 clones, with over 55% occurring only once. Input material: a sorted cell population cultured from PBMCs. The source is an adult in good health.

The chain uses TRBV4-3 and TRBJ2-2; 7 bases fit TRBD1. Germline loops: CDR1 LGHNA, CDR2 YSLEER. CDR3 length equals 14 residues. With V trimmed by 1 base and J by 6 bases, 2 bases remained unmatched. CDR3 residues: CASSQGQGSGELFF. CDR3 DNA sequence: TGCGCCAGCAGCCAAGGACAGGGATCCGGGGAGCTGTTTTTT.

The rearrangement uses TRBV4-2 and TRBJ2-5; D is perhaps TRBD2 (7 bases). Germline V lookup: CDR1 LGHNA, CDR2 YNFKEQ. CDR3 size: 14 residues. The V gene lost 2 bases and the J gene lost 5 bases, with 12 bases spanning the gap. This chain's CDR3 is CASSQRGGRETQYF. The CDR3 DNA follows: TGTGCCAGCAGCCAAAGGGGGGGGCGGGAGACCCAGTACTTC.

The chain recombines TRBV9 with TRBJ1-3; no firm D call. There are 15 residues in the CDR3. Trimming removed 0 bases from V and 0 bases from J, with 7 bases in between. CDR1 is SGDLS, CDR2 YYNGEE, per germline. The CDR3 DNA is TGTGCCAGCAGCGTAGGGTTTCACTCTGGAAACACCATATATTTT. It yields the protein CASSVGFHSGNTIYF.

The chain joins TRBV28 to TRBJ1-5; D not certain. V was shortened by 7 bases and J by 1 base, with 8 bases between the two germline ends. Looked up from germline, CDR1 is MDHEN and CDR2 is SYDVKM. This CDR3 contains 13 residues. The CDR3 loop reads CASKVLSNQPQHF. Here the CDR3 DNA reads TGTGCCAGCAAGGTTTTGAGCAATCAGCCCCAGCATTTT.